This T cell receptor (beta chain) was identified in a study of T-cell reconstitution after alpha-beta-depleted transplantation in children. Study-wide findings and caveats: Roughly two months post-transplant, alpha-beta T cells reportedly originated from several hundred graft clones that had expanded. Some patients owed their high day-60 TCRbeta diversity to surviving recipient T cells and thymic progenitors.

The sample holds a few counts of this clonotype. What it recognizes is unknown. Unique molecular identifiers were incorporated during preparation of the TCRbeta library. TCRdb re-analysed the PCR reads in MiXCR, keeping a single row per CDR3 protein. Of some 550,000 distinct CDR3 sequences listed, 20% to 25% are singletons. This specimen was PBMCs, mostly from graft donor cells, taken 360 days after TCRalphabeta/CD19-depleted stem cell transplant. The source of this sequence is a boy under two years old who had a stem cell transplant for acute myeloid leukemia, so the T cells may come from the graft donor.

The CDR3 DNA sequence: TGTGCCAGCAGTGACGGGCTAGCGGGGAGGGGTGAGCAGTTCTTC. Amino acids: CASSDGLAGRGEQFF. The gene calls are TRBV2 and TRBJ2-1, with 9 positions matching TRBD2. The CDR3 covers 15 residues. The junction had 9 bases not matched to a gene; V was cut back by 3 bases and J by 9 bases. Per the germline V gene, CDR1 is SNHLY and CDR2 is FYNNEI.